This T cell receptor (beta chain) was captured in a study of blood T cells in healthy people across ages. This clonotype was counted only a few times. The CDR3 is made up of 12 amino acids. V shed 8 bases and J 13 bases; nucleotides not matched to a gene: 11. From germline, CDR1 is MGHRA and CDR2 YSYEKL. Primed by a sample-barcoded 5' primer and a J-beta primer mix, a second PCR proceeded for about 6 to 11 cycles. MiXCR was run by TCRdb on the 5' RACE reads, yielding one entry per CDR3 protein. This sample has some 1.5 million distinct CDR3 sequences, with approximately 42% found just once. The source of this sequence is a woman aged 18-29 years in good health. The sequenced sample consisted of blood. The genes are TRBV4-1 and TRBJ2-4; 7 bases fit TRBD2. CDR3: CASAYLGGEQYF. In DNA, the CDR3 is TGCGCCAGCGCCTATTTGGGGGGGGAGCAGTACTTC.